The clone carrying this TCR beta chain came up once. The source of the sample is a study of CD4 and CD8 cells across lung adenocarcinoma regions. TCRdb re-called the PCR reads through MiXCR, storing one row per CDR3 protein. Here the sample spans tens of thousands of distinct CDR3 sequences, less than 70% being singletons. Germline V CDR1 and CDR2: MNHEY, SMNVEV (reference sequence). The CDR3 consists of 17 residues. V was pared by 5 bases and J by 1 base, with 15 bases between. The clonotype was recovered from a female donor with lung adenocarcinoma. The CD4 and CD8 labels of this study may be unreliable. This rearrangement joins TRBV27 to TRBJ2-6; D is undetermined. The sequencing input was CD8+ T cells from the center of a lung tumor. The CDR3 reads CASSVGQFASGANVLTF. CDR3 nucleotides: TGTGCCAGCAGTGTTGGGCAGTTTGCTTCTGGGGCCAACGTCCTGACTTTC.